This is a list of T cell receptor beta chains from one sample in a study of blood T cell repertoires in COVID-19. Assay used: immunoSEQ multiplex PCR; TCRdb lists only in-frame clones, some missing. Of about 280,000 clones in the sample, 88% are singletons; the top ten hold roughly 9.1%. Sequencing input: peripheral blood. These receptors originate from a man aged 18 to 30 with active or convalescent COVID-19. Each CDR3 is given with its conserved first and last residue. D genes are given only for firm matches. The size of a clone is reported for some rows only, either as once, few or many, or as a class for expanded clones.

>TRBV7-9|NA|13|NA|TRBJ1-4
TGTGCCAGCAGACCCCCGGGTTGGGAGAAACTGTTTTTT
CASRPPGWEKLFF
>TRBV14|TRBD1|13|few|TRBJ2-7
TGTGCCAGCAGCCACCGGACAGGCTACGAGCAGTACTTC
CASSHRTGYEQYF
>TRBV6-5|NA|14|NA|TRBJ2-1
TGTGCCAGCACCGCCGGGGGAACCTACAATGAGCAGTTCTTC
CASTAGGTYNEQFF
>TRBV10-2|TRBD2|15|NA|TRBJ2-5
TGCGCCAGCAGTCCCGGGACTAGCTTGGTAGAGACCCAGTACTTC
CASSPGTSLVETQYF
>TRBV6-2/TRBV6-3|TRBD1|15|NA|TRBJ2-1
TGTGCCAGCAGGCCTGACAGGGTTTCCTACAATGAGCAGTTCTTC
CASRPDRVSYNEQFF
>TRBV6-6|TRBD2|16|NA|TRBJ2-5
TGTGCCAGCAGATGGACTAGCGGGGGGCCCGGGGAGACCCAGTACTTC
CASRWTSGGPGETQYF
>TRBV3-1/TRBV3-2|NA|12|NA|TRBJ1-2
TGTGCCAGCTTCGTGCAGGGCTATGGCTACACCTTC
CASFVQGYGYTF
>TRBV5-1|TRBD2|16|few|TRBJ2-5
TGCGCCAGCAGCGTGGGACTAGCGCGCCGACAAGAGACCCAGTACTTC
CASSVGLARRQETQYF
>TRBV5-1|NA|15|NA|TRBJ2-3
TGCGCCAGCAGCGGCACACCCTTTAGCACAGATACGCAGTATTTT
CASSGTPFSTDTQYF
>TRBV27|TRBD2|18|NA|TRBJ2-7
TGTGCCAGCAGTTGGGTAGCGGGGGTTAATATCCCTCCCTACGAGCAGTACTTC
CASSWVAGVNIPPYEQYF
>TRBV3-1/TRBV3-2|NA|14|NA|TRBJ1-1
TGTGCCAGCAGCCAATTTGGACAGAAAAGAGAAGCTTTCTTT
CASSQFGQKREAFF
>TRBV21-1|NA|13|once|TRBJ1-2
TGTGCCAGCAGCAAAGTGGGCAGGGGGGGCTACACCTTC
CASSKVGRGGYTF
>TRBV6-1|TRBD2|18|NA|TRBJ2-5
TGTGCCAGCAGTGTGGGGACTAGCGGGGGGCTCCTTCAAGAGACCCAGTACTTC
CASSVGTSGGLLQETQYF
>TRBV24-1|TRBD1|14|NA|TRBJ2-3
TGTGCCACCAGTGGGGACAGAAGCACAGATACGCAGTATTTT
CATSGDRSTDTQYF